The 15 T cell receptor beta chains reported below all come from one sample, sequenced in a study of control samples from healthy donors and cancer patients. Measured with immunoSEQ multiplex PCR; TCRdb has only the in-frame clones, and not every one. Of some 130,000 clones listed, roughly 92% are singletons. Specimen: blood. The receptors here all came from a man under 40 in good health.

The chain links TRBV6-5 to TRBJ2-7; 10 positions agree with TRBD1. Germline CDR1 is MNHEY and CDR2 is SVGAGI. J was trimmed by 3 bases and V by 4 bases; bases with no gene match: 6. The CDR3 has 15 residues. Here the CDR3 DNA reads TGTGCCAGCAGTTTAACCGGGACAGGGGTCTACGAGCAGTACTTC. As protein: CASSLTGTGVYEQYF.

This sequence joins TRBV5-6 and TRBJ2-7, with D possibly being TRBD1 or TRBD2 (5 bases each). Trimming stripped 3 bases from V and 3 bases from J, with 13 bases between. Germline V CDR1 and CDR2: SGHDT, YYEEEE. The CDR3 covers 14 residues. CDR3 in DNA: TGTGCCAGCAGCTCAGGGATGGGGGTCTACGAGCAGTACTTC. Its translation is CASSSGMGVYEQYF.

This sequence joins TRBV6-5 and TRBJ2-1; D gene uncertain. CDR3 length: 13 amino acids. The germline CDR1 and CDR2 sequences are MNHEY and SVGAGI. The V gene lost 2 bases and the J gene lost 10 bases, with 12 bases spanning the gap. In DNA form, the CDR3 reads TGTGCCAGCAGTTACCGGGCAGATGGAGAGCAGTTCTTC. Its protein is CASSYRADGEQFF.

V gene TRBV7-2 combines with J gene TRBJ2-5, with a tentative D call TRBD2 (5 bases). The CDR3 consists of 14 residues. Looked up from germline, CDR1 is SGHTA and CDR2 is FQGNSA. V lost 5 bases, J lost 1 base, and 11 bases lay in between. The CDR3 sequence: CASSVTTTQETQYF. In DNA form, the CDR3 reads TGTGCCAGCAGCGTGACGACTACCCAAGAGACCCAGTACTTC.

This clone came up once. The CDR3 DNA reads TGTGCCAGCAGCCCCTCCTGGGGGTCCACTGAAGCTTTCTTT. Protein product: CASSPSWGSTEAFF. V is TRBV14 and J is TRBJ1-1; D is perhaps TRBD1 (5 bases). Germline values: CDR1 SGHDN, CDR2 FVKESK. The CDR3 has 14 amino acids. V was shortened by 4 bases and J by 4 bases, with 13 bases between the two germline ends.

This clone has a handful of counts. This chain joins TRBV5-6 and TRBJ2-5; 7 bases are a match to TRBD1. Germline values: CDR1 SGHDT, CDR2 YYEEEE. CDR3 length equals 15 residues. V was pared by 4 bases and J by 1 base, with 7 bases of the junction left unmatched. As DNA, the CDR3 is TGTGCCAGCAGCGCGTTAGGGGGCCTCCAAGAGACCCAGTACTTC. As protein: CASSALGGLQETQYF. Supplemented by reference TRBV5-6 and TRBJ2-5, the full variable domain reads DAGVTQSPTHLIKTRGQQVTLRCSPKSGHDTVSWYQQALGQGPQFIFQYYEEEERQRGNFPDRFSGHQFPNYSSELNVNALLLGDSALYLCASSALGGLQETQYFGPGTRLLVL.

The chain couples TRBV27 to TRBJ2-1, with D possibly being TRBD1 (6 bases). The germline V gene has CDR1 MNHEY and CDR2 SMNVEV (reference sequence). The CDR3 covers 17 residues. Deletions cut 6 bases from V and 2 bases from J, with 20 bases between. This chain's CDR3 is CASSNLPPQGTYNEQFF. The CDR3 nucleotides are TGTGCCAGCAGCAACCTCCCTCCGCAGGGGACCTACAATGAGCAGTTCTTC.

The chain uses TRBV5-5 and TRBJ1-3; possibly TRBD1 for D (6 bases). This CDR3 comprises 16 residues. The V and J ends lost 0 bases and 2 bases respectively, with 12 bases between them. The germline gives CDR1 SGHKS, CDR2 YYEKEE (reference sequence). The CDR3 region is CASSLERNRAGNTIYF. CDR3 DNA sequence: TGTGCCAGCAGCTTGGAACGAAACAGGGCTGGAAACACCATATATTTT.

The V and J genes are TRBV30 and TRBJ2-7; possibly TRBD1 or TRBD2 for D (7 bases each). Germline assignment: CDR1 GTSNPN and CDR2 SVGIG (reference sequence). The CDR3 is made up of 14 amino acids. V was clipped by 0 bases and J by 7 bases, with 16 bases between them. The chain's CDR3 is CAWSVQGGGREQYF. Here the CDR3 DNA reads TGTGCCTGGAGTGTACAGGGAGGGGGCCGGGAGCAGTACTTC.

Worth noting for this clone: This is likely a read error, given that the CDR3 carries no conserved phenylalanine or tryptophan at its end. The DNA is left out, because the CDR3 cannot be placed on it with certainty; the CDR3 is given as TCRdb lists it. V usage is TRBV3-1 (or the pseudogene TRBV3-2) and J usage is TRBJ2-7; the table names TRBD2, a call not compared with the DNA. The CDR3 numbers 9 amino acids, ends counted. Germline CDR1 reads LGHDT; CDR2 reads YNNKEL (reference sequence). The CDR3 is CASSQDSRL.

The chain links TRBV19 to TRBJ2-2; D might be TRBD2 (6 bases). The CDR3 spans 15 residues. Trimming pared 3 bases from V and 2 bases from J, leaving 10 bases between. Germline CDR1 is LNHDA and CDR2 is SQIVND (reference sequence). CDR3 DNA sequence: TGTGCCAGTAGTATTGGGACTCTAAACACCGGGGAGCTGTTTTTT. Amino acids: CASSIGTLNTGELFF.

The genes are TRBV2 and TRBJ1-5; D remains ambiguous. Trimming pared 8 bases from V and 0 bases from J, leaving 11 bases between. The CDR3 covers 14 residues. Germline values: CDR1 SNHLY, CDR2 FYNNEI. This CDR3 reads CASQTGYSNQPQHF. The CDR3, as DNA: TGTGCCAGCCAGACCGGCTATAGCAATCAGCCCCAGCATTTT.

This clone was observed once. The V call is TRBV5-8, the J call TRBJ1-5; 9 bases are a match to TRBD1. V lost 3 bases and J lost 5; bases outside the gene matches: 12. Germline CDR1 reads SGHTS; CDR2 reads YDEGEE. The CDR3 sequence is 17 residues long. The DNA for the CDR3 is TGTGCCAGCAGCTCCATTTCGACAGGGGGTTGGGATCAGCCCCAGCATTTT. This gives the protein CASSSISTGGWDQPQHF.

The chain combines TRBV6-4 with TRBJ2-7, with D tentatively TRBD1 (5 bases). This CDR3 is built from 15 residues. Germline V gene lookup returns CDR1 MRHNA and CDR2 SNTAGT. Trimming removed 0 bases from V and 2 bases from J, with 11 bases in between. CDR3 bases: TGTGCCAGCAGTGACTCTTGGGGCGGCACCTACGAGCAGTACTTC. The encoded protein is CASSDSWGGTYEQYF.

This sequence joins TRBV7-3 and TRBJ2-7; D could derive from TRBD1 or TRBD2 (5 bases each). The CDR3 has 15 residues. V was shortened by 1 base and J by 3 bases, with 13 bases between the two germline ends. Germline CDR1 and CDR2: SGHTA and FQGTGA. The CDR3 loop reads CASSLSAGGSYEQYF. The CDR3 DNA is TGTGCCAGCAGCTTAAGTGCTGGGGGTAGCTACGAGCAGTACTTC.